This entry lists 6 T cell receptor beta chains sequenced from one sample in a study of blood T cell repertoires in COVID-19. TCRdb's copy holds only in-frame clones and misses some; the assay was immunoSEQ multiplex PCR. The sample yields roughly 380,000 clones, roughly 86% seen once. Source material: PBMCs or T cells enriched from blood (not recorded which). Receptors originate from a woman aged 25 to 45 who had been exposed to COVID-19.

The rearrangement links TRBV6-6 to TRBJ2-5; a possible D gene is TRBD2 (5 bases). Trimming cost V 8 bases and J 5 bases, with 15 bases left between them. The V gene's germline CDR1 is MNHNY and CDR2 SVGAGI (reference sequence). The CDR3 spans 13 residues. CDR3 bases: TGTGCCAGCGGAATCTCGGGGTTTGAGACCCAGTACTTC. Translation: CASGISGFETQYF.

The chain combines TRBV3-1 (or the pseudogene TRBV3-2) with TRBJ1-3; TRBD1 might be the D (5 bases). This CDR3 comprises 16 residues. The germline CDR1 and CDR2 sequences are LGHDT and YNNKEL (reference sequence). V was pared by 1 base and J by 8 bases, with 18 bases between. Here the CDR3 reads CASSQAKGLRGDTIYF. DNA for the CDR3: TGTGCCAGCAGCCAAGCAAAGGGCCTGCGGGGGGACACCATATATTTT.

This chain connects TRBV14 to TRBJ1-2; the D is unclear. Germline lookup yields CDR1 SGHDN and CDR2 FVKESK. CDR3 length: 14 residues. V was cut by 0 bases and J by 4 bases, with 9 bases left in between. CDR3 loop: CASSQDGGSYGYTF. The CDR3 coding sequence is TGTGCCAGCAGCCAAGATGGAGGGAGCTATGGCTACACCTTC.

The chain employs TRBV9 and TRBJ1-1; D remains ambiguous. This CDR3 is 13 amino acids long. The germline V and J ends were trimmed by 1 base and 2 bases, with 6 bases remaining between them. The germline gives CDR1 SGDLS, CDR2 YYNGEE. The CDR3 DNA reads TGTGCCAGCAGCGTACTTCTAAACACTGAAGCTTTCTTT. Protein: CASSVLLNTEAFF.

This chain uses TRBV6-5 with TRBJ1-4; D may be TRBD1 (5 bases). Trimming left V 8 bases short and J 8 bases short, with 18 bases between. Per the germline V gene, CDR1 is MNHEY and CDR2 is SVGAGI. The CDR3 is made up of 14 amino acids. As DNA, the CDR3 is TGTGCCAGCCAGAAAGGGGTGCTCGGGGAAAAACTGTTTTTT. Residues: CASQKGVLGEKLFF.

The rearrangement joins TRBV19 to TRBJ1-1, with 8 bases that match TRBD1. CDR1 is LNHDA, CDR2 SQIVND, per germline (reference sequence). V lost 4 bases and J lost 1; bases outside the gene matches: 8. The CDR3 extends over 16 amino acids. The CDR3 DNA sequence: TGTGCCAGTAGTAAAGACAGGGGCGTCGAGAACACTGAAGCTTTCTTT. This encodes CASSKDRGVENTEAFF.